What follows describes a single T cell receptor beta chain. The source of the sample is a study of blood T cell repertoires in COVID-19. Study-level information: The United States, Italy and Spain supplied acute and convalescent COVID-19 samples. Sources were T cells, B-cell-depleted T cells, or PBMCs; the material itself was cDNA or gDNA.

Source study methods: Estimated nucleated cell counts came from reference gene primer amplification. Using immunoSEQ multiplex PCR, the repertoire was profiled, and TCRdb retains in-frame clones only, with some absent. V, J and clone size are taken as reported in that table, and D and trimming were inferred from the DNA itself. The data show tens of thousands of clones, 86% seen once. Germline loops: CDR1 MNHEY, CDR2 SVGAGI. The CDR3 length is 13 residues. The material sequenced was peripheral blood. This TCR was sampled from a man in his forties or fifties with active or convalescent COVID-19. The chain employs TRBV6-5 and TRBJ2-1, with TRBD2 matching over 13 bases. This CDR3 reads CASGTSGTNEQFF. The CDR3 bases are TGTGCTTCTGGGACTAGCGGGACTAATGAGCAGTTCTTC.